The entry below gives a single T cell receptor beta chain sequence along with its context. TCRdb's table, derived via immunoSEQ multiplex PCR, lists solely in-frame clones and lacks some. The data show 100,000 or so clones, over 80% seen once. The sample originates from a study of blood T cell repertoires in COVID-19. The sequenced material came from peripheral blood. The clonotype was recovered from a woman between 65 and 79 years old with active or convalescent COVID-19.

Here the CDR3 reads CASSLRGGADTQYF. The CDR3, as DNA: TGCGCCAGCAGCCTCCGCGGGGGCGCCGATACGCAGTATTTT. This rearrangement joins TRBV5-1 to TRBJ2-3, with D perhaps TRBD2 (7 bases). Germline CDR1 SGHRS, CDR2 YFSETQ. This CDR3 has 14 residues. Trimming took 4 bases from V and 6 from J, leaving 15 bases between them.